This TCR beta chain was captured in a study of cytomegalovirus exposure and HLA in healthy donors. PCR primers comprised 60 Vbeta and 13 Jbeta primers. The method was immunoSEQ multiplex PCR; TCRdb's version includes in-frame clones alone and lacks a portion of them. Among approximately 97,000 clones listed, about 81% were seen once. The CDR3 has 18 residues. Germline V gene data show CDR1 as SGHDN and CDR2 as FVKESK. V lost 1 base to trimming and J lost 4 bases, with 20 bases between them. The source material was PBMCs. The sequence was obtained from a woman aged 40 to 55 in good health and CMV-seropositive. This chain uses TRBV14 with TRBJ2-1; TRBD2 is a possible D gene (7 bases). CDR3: CASSQGVGGVILYNEQFF. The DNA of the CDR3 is TGTGCCAGCAGCCAAGGGGTAGGGGGGGTGATATTGTACAATGAGCAGTTCTTC.